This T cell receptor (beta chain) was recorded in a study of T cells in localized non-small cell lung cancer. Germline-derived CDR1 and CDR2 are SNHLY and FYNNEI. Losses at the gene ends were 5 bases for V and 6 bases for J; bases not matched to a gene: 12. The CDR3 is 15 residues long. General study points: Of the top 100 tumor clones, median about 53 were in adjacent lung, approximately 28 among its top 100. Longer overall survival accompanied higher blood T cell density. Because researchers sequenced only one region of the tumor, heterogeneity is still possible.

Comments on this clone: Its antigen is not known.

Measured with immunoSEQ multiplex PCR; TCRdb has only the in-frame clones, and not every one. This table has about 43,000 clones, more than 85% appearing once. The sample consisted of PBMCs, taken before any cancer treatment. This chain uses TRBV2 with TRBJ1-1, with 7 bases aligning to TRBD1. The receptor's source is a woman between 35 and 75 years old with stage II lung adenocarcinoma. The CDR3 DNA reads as TGTGCCAGCAGTCTTTTTCAGGGGGAGAGGTCTGAAGCTTTCTTT. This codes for CASSLFQGERSEAFF.